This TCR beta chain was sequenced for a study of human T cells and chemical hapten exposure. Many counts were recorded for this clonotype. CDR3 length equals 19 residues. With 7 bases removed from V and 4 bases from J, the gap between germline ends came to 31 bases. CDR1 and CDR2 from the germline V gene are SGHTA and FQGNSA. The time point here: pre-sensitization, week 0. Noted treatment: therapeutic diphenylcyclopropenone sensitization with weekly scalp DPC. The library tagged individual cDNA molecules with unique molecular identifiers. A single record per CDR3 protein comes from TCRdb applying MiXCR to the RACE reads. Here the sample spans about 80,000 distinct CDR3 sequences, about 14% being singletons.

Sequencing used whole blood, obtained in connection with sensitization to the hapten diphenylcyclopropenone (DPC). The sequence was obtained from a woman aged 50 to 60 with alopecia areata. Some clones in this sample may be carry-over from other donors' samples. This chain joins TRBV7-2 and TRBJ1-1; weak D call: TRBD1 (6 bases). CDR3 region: CASTQIVGVAGAMGTEAFF. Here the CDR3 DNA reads TGTGCCAGCACCCAAATAGTCGGTGTGGCAGGGGCTATGGGCACTGAAGCTTTCTTT.